This paragraph reports one T cell receptor beta chain. What this receptor recognizes is not known. The record has no base qualities; no much larger clone is one base away. This sample is drawn from a study of cytomegalovirus exposure and HLA in healthy donors (dated by TCRdb to the late 2010s). With regard to the full study: A later analysis indicated that the 90 to 150 validation repertoires were generated on the platform also employed for the 700 or so repertoires of the first cohort. The study was designed to test whether signatures of past pathogen exposure could be identified by cataloging public T cell receptors. Along with the approximately 650-subject first cohort, a separate validation cohort of over a hundred different subjects was used. The study combined high-throughput TCR immunosequencing, statistical association of individual TCRs with disease status, and machine learning to predict cytomegalovirus infection status. The paper's findings and limits, for the study overall: The study listed approximately 160 TCR beta chains as associated with cytomegalovirus. In a later analysis, TCRs clustered in the first cohort were found to also tend to co-occur in the approximately 120 validation repertoires, with 94% of cluster scores above 0. In vitro tests confirmed that a few of the cytomegalovirus-associated TCR beta chains recognize cytomegalovirus antigens. A later analysis had no HLA typing for the validation cohort, so co-occurrence there was scored across all 130 or so repertoires. Across donors, most TCR sequences were observed very rarely, whereas some public TCRs were present in many individuals. The authors suggested that the approach could potentially be generalized to other disease states and immunological phenotypes. The classifier was reported to diagnose cytomegalovirus status with high specificity and sensitivity in both the original cohort and the validation cohort.

The donors were included in the validation cohort of over a hundred subjects, a group kept apart from the roughly 610-subject first cohort. The library was produced with the immunoSEQ multiplex PCR assay. In the original analysis: To diagnose cytomegalovirus status from the catalog of TCR beta chain sequences, a statistical classification framework was built. TCRdb retrieved this table from immuneACCESS and kept in-frame rearrangements only. Not all clones are present; in checked studies, unresolved V genes account for under half, and no reason is known for the remainder. V and J calls and clone size are copied from that table; D and trimming were computed from the DNA. Across this sample there are some 120,000 clones, with about 87% seen only once. The ten biggest clones cover 1.5% to 2% of the sample. The germline V gene (reference sequence) specifies LNHDA as CDR1 and SQIVND as CDR2. V is clipped by 7 bases and J by 3 bases, and the sequence between their germline boundaries is 11 bases long. From its cysteine to its phenylalanine, the CDR3 spans 13 amino acids. The sequence is cut down to CDR3 DNA, 39 bases in frame from base 1.

The TCR sequence derives from a woman aged 18-29 years in good health and CMV-seronegative. The V and J segments used are TRBV19 and TRBJ2-3; tentative D gene TRBD1, with 6 bases matching. The sample comprised PBMCs. The CDR3 here reads CASNNRATDTQYF. The nucleotide sequence is TGTGCCAGTAATAACAGGGCGACAGATACGCAGTATTTT.